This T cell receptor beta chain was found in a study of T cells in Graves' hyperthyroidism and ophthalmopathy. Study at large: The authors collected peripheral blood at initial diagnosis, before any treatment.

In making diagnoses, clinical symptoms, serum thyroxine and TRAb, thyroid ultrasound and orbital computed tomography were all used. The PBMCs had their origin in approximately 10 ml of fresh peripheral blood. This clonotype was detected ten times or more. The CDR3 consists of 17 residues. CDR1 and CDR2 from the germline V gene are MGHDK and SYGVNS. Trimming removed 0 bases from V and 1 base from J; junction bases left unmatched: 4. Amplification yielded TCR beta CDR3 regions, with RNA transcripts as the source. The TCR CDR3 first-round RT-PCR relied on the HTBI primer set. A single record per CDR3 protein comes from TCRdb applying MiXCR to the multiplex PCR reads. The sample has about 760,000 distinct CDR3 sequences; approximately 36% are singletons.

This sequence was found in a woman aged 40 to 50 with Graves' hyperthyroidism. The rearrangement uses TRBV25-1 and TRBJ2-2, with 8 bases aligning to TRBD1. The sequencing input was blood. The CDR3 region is CASSEYVGQGNTGELFF. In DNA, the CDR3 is TGTGCCAGCAGTGAATATGTAGGACAGGGGAACACCGGGGAGCTGTTTTTT.